The clone carrying this T cell receptor beta chain showed up just a few times. Its target is unknown. This CDR3 contains 13 residues. V was clipped by 7 bases and J by 8 bases, with 15 bases between them. CDR1 and CDR2 from the germline V gene are MNHEY and SVGAGI. The data were taken from a study of T cell repertoires in cytomegalovirus infection. About the research overall: CMV epitopes that were recently identified and HLA-C-restricted were used alongside well-studied HLA-B-restricted ones.

One entry per CDR3 protein, called by TCRdb with MiXCR from the reads. The sample shows 900,000 to 950,000 distinct CDR3 sequences, roughly 30% of them seen only once. The receptor's source is a human donor in good health (CMV status not recorded). Some clones in this sample may be carry-over from other donors' samples. The V and J genes are TRBV6-5 and TRBJ1-5; D is perhaps TRBD1 (6 bases). Sequencing was performed on cultured CD8+ T cells from PBMCs, taken from culture after CMV antigen stimulation. DNA of the CDR3: TGTGCCAGCACCAAGGGGGGGATGGAGCCCCAGCATTTT. It encodes CASTKGGMEPQHF.